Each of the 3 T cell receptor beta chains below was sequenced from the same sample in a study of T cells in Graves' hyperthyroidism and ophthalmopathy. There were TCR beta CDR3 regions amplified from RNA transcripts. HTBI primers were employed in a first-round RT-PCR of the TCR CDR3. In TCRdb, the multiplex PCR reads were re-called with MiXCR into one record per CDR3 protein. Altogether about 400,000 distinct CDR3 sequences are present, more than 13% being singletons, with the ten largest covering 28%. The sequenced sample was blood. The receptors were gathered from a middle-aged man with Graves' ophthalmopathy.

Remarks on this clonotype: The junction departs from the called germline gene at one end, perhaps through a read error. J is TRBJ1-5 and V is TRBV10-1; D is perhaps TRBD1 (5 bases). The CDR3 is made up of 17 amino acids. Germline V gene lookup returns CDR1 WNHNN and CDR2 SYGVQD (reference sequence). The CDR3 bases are TGCGCCCCCCCACGTTGGGGGGAGCCCCAGGGCAATCATCCCCAGCATTTT. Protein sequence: CAPPRWGEPQGNHPQHF.

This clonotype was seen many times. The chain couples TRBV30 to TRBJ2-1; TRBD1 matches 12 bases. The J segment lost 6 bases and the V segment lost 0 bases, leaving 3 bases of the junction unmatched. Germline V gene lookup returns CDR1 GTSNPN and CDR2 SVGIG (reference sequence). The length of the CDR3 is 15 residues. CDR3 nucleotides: TGTGCCTGGAGTGTAGGGACAGGGGGCCGCAATGAGCAGTTCTTC. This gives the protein CAWSVGTGGRNEQFF.

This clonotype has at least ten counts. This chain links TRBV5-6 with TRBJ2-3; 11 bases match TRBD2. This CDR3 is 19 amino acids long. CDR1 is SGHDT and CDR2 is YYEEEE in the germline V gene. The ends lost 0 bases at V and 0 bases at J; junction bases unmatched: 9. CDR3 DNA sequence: TGTGCCAGCAGCTTGGTAACTAGCGGGAGCACCACTAGCACAGATACGCAGTATTTT. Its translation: CASSLVTSGSTTSTDTQYF.